The 26 T cell receptor beta chains below were found in one sample sequenced in a study of blood T cell repertoires in COVID-19. Sequencing was performed with immunoSEQ multiplex PCR; in TCRdb, only in-frame clones are kept and a portion is missing. The data hold about 100,000 clones, with 70% to 90% observed a single time. Specimen: peripheral blood. The origin of the receptors is a human donor with COVID-19, enrolled during active disease. The donor label of this sample is uncertain.

The chain recombines TRBV11-2 with TRBJ2-1; D might be TRBD2 (6 bases). Trimming stripped 5 bases from V and 4 bases from J, with 9 bases between. The germline V gene encodes CDR1 SGHAT and CDR2 FQNNGV. The CDR3 is made up of 13 amino acids. The CDR3 DNA follows: TGTGCCAGCAGCGAGGGACTTTACAATGAGCAGTTCTTC. Translated, it gives CASSEGLYNEQFF.

This sequence joins TRBV11-3 and TRBJ2-5; D uncertain. The ends were cut back, 1 base at V and 5 bases at J, with 14 bases in the middle. This CDR3 is built from 15 residues. CDR1 is SGHNT, CDR2 YENEEA, per germline. The CDR3 spells CASSLGGELPETQYF. CDR3 nucleotides: TGTGCCAGCAGCTTAGGAGGAGAGCTCCCGGAGACCCAGTACTTC.

This clone showed up just a few times. The gene calls are TRBV5-4 and TRBJ2-1; 9 nucleotides line up with TRBD1. This CDR3 comprises 16 residues. Germline CDR1 SGHNT, CDR2 YYREEE (reference sequence). Trimming at V came to 0 bases and at J to 7 bases, leaving 8 bases not matched to a gene. The CDR3 is CASSLGARTGVNEQFF. The CDR3 nucleotides read TGTGCCAGCAGCTTGGGGGCCCGGACAGGGGTGAATGAGCAGTTCTTC.

In this sample, this clone turned up once. The genes are TRBV2 and TRBJ1-6; D is unresolved. From germline, CDR1 is SNHLY and CDR2 FYNNEI. The V end was cut by 4 bases, the J end by 3 bases, with 7 bases between. The CDR3 sequence is 14 residues long. In nucleotides, the CDR3 is TGTGCCAGCAGTGTAGAGGTCTATAATTCACCCCTCCACTTT. This codes for CASSVEVYNSPLHF.

The CDR3 spells CASSIGRGGQPQHF. In DNA, the CDR3 is TGTGCCAGTAGTATAGGCAGGGGTGGGCAGCCCCAGCATTTT. The rearrangement joins TRBV19 to TRBJ1-5; possibly TRBD1 for D (6 bases). The CDR3 totals 14 residues. V was clipped by 1 base and J by 7 bases, with 11 bases between them. Germline V gives CDR1 LNHDA, CDR2 SQIVND (reference sequence).

The rearrangement joins TRBV24-1 to TRBJ2-5; possibly TRBD2 for D (7 bases). The germline gives CDR1 KGHDR, CDR2 SFDVKD. V was clipped by 4 bases and J by 4 bases, with 12 bases between them. The length of the CDR3 is 14 residues. The CDR3 coding sequence is TGTGCCACCAGTGACAGGGGAGGGGGAGAGACCCAGTACTTC. The encoded protein is CATSDRGGGETQYF.

The J gene is TRBJ2-3, the V gene TRBV7-3, with 9 bases matching TRBD2. This CDR3 region has 15 residues. CDR1 and CDR2 (germline): SGHTA, FQGTGA. V shed 2 bases and J 5 bases; nucleotides not matched to a gene: 5. CDR3 residues: CASSLDVAGVDTQYF. DNA for the CDR3: TGTGCCAGCAGCTTAGACGTAGCGGGGGTAGATACGCAGTATTTT.

The chain carries TRBV5-6 and TRBJ1-2; D unclear. The CDR3 loop spans 13 amino acids. Trimming shortened V by 0 bases and J by 3 bases, and 6 bases separated the two germline ends. Germline-derived CDR1 and CDR2 are SGHDT and YYEEEE. CDR3 sequence reads: CASSLAEYYGYTF. In DNA form, the CDR3 reads TGTGCCAGCAGCTTGGCAGAATACTATGGCTACACCTTC.

The chain uses TRBV28 and TRBJ2-2; D is perhaps TRBD1 (5 bases). CDR3 length: 12 amino acids. Trimming took 10 bases from V and 5 from J, leaving 11 bases between them. CDR1 and CDR2 from the germline V gene are MDHEN and SYDVKM. CDR3 region: CATPGNTGELFF. For the CDR3, the DNA is TGTGCCACCCCAGGGAATACCGGGGAGCTGTTTTTT.

The chain has TRBV5-1 and TRBJ2-7; weak D call: TRBD2 (5 bases). With 0 bases removed from V and 6 bases from J, the gap between germline ends came to 16 bases. The CDR3 totals 15 residues. In germline, CDR1 is SGHRS, CDR2 YFSETQ. DNA of the CDR3: TGCGCCAGCAGCTTGGCACCCGGGGAGATTGGCGAGCAGTACTTC. Translation: CASSLAPGEIGEQYF.

This chain uses TRBV6-5 with TRBJ2-1; D might be TRBD2 (5 bases). CDR3 length: 14 residues. From germline, CDR1 is MNHEY and CDR2 SVGAGI. Trimming shortened V by 10 bases and J by 0 bases, and 13 bases separated the two germline ends. The chain's CDR3 is CAIHPGSSYNEQFF. The DNA of the CDR3 is TGTGCCATCCACCCGGGGAGCTCCTACAATGAGCAGTTCTTC.

V gene TRBV11-2 combines with J gene TRBJ1-6; a weak D match, TRBD1 (5 bases). This CDR3 spans 15 amino acids. Per germline, CDR1 SGHAT and CDR2 FQNNGV. Trimming left V 4 bases short and J 7 bases short, with 14 bases between. For the CDR3, the DNA is TGTGCCAGCAGCTCAGAGACAGCCCGAAATTCACCCCTCCACTTT. Its translation: CASSSETARNSPLHF.

The chain joins TRBV6-5 to TRBJ1-2; weak D call: TRBD1 (5 bases). CDR3 length: 15 residues. The germline gives CDR1 MNHEY, CDR2 SVGAGI. V dropped 0 bases and J dropped 3 bases, with 11 bases sitting between them. CDR3 amino acids: CASSYSGGGDYGYTF. The CDR3 DNA reads TGTGCCAGCAGTTACTCAGGCGGGGGAGACTATGGCTACACCTTC.

The chain combines TRBV5-1 with TRBJ2-1; 8 bases agree with TRBD2. The CDR3 spans 18 residues. V dropped 6 bases and J dropped 2; count of bases not matched to a gene: 16. From germline, CDR1 is SGHRS and CDR2 YFSETQ. The CDR3 DNA sequence: TGCGCCAGCAAACGGGAGGGGGGCCCCTCTGGGACCTACAATGAGCAGTTCTTC. This translates into CASKREGGPSGTYNEQFF.

The chain recombines TRBV7-3 with TRBJ1-1; TRBD1 matches at 9 bases. V gave up 5 bases and J gave up 11 bases; unmatched junction bases: 6. Germline lookup yields CDR1 SGHTA and CDR2 FQGTGA. The CDR3 sequence is 12 residues long. The CDR3 is CASSPGTGTAFF. Written as DNA, the CDR3 is TGTGCCAGCAGCCCAGGGACAGGGACCGCTTTCTTT.

The chain carries TRBV7-3 and TRBJ2-7; 10 bases are shared with TRBD1. Germline CDR1 is SGHTA and CDR2 is FQGTGA. This CDR3 spans 14 amino acids. V lost 4 bases to trimming and J lost 6 bases; unmatched junction nucleotides: 6. CDR3 amino acids: CASSSGTGEAEQYF. DNA for the CDR3: TGTGCCAGCAGCTCCGGGACAGGGGAGGCCGAGCAGTACTTC.

This clone was recorded once. The CDR3 sequence: CASRGQGAEAFF. The CDR3 DNA reads TGTGCCAGTAGAGGTCAGGGGGCCGAAGCTTTCTTT. The rearrangement links TRBV19 to TRBJ1-1, with TRBD1 matching over 8 bases. The V and J ends lost 6 bases and 8 bases, in that order; junction bases with no gene match: 5. The CDR3 contains 12 residues. Germline CDR1 and CDR2: LNHDA and SQIVND (reference sequence).

The chain has TRBV6-5 and TRBJ1-2; 9 bases line up with TRBD1. CDR1 is MNHEY and CDR2 is SVGAGI in the germline V gene. The CDR3 is made up of 15 amino acids. Trimming removed 0 bases from V and 7 bases from J; junction bases left unmatched: 6. The CDR3 here is CASSYSTGTGLGYTF. Written as DNA, the CDR3 is TGTGCCAGCAGTTACTCGACCGGGACAGGGCTTGGCTACACCTTC.

This chain links TRBV5-1 with TRBJ1-6; D not resolved. V was pared by 1 base and J by 6 bases, with 11 bases between. This CDR3 contains 15 residues. Germline V CDR1 and CDR2: SGHRS, YFSETQ. The DNA of the CDR3 is TGCGCCAGCAGCTTGAGTGGGCAGGTTAATTCACCCCTCCACTTT. Its translation: CASSLSGQVNSPLHF. Full variable domain (outside the CDR3, taken from reference TRBV5-1 and TRBJ1-6): KAGVTQTPRYLIKTRGQQVTLSCSPISGHRSVSWYQQTPGQGLQFLFEYFSETQRNKGNFPGRFSGRQFSNSRSEMNVSTLELGDSALYLCASSLSGQVNSPLHFGNGTRLTVT.

The V call is TRBV9, the J call TRBJ2-1; 9 bases agree with TRBD1. J was trimmed by 4 bases and V by 4 bases; bases with no gene match: 6. CDR1 is SGDLS, CDR2 YYNGEE, per germline. This CDR3 spans 15 amino acids. In DNA form, the CDR3 reads TGTGCCAGCAGCCAAACAGGGGGCCTATACAATGAGCAGTTCTTC. Its translation is CASSQTGGLYNEQFF.

This chain connects TRBV6-4 to TRBJ2-5; TRBD1 might be the D (6 bases). Trimming removed 9 bases at V and 2 bases at J, with 25 bases between. The germline V gene has CDR1 MRHNA and CDR2 SNTAGT. The length of the CDR3 is 17 residues. The DNA for the CDR3 is TGTGCCAGACCGACGCTTGCCCCGGGACAACTACAAGAGACCCAGTACTTC. Encoded protein: CARPTLAPGQLQETQYF.

This chain uses TRBV19 with TRBJ2-2, with TRBD2 matching 9 bases. J was trimmed by 1 base and V by 1 base; bases with no gene match: 4. The CDR3 is made up of 17 amino acids. Germline V CDR1 and CDR2: LNHDA, SQIVND (reference sequence). Written as DNA, the CDR3 is TGTGCCAGTAGTATAGCAGCGGGGGGCGGGAACACCGGGGAGCTGTTTTTT. This gives the protein CASSIAAGGGNTGELFF.

The rearrangement joins TRBV19 to TRBJ1-5; no clear D. V was pared by 6 bases and J by 2 bases, with 14 bases between. The CDR3 is 15 residues long. Germline CDR1 LNHDA, CDR2 SQIVND (reference sequence). This CDR3 is CASRSSSFGNQPQHF. The CDR3 DNA sequence: TGTGCCAGTAGGTCGAGTTCTTTTGGCAATCAGCCCCAGCATTTT. Complete variable domain (other parts from reference TRBV19 and TRBJ1-5): DGGITQSPKYLFRKEGQNVTLSCEQNLNHDAMYWYRQDPGQGLRLIYYSQIVNDFQKGDIAEGYSVSREKKESFPLTVTSAQKNPTAFYLCASRSSSFGNQPQHFGDGTRLSIL.

The chain uses TRBV7-9 and TRBJ2-1; 7 nucleotides align to TRBD1. The germline CDR1 and CDR2 sequences are SEHNR and FQNEAQ (reference sequence). Trimming removed 1 base from V and 5 bases from J; junction bases left unmatched: 2. The CDR3 spans 14 residues. The chain's CDR3 is CASSLGQGDNEQFF. The CDR3 nucleotides read TGTGCCAGCAGCTTAGGACAGGGAGACAATGAGCAGTTCTTC.

The genes are TRBV7-2 and TRBJ2-2; TRBD1 agrees at 8 bases. Per the germline V gene, CDR1 is SGHTA and CDR2 is FQGNSA. This CDR3 region has 15 residues. Trimming cost V 3 bases and J 6 bases; bases outside gene matches: 6. The CDR3 DNA reads TGTGCCAGCAGCTTGCGGACAGGGTGGTCCGGGGAGCTGTTTTTT. This encodes CASSLRTGWSGELFF.

This clone was detected only once. The chain combines TRBV5-4 with TRBJ1-2, with TRBD1 as a possible D gene (6 bases). Germline loops: CDR1 SGHNT, CDR2 YYREEE (reference sequence). Trimming removed 1 base at V and 4 bases at J, with 14 bases between. The CDR3 runs to 15 residues. CDR3 region: CASSLRPGQVYGYTF. The CDR3 nucleotides are TGTGCCAGCAGCTTGAGACCGGGACAAGTCTATGGCTACACCTTC.